This is a list of T cell receptor beta chains from one sample in a study of blood T cell repertoires in COVID-19. Sequencing used immunoSEQ multiplex PCR; TCRdb keeps in-frame clones, though not all of them. This sample has some 400,000 clones, with roughly 92% found just once. Source material: PBMCs or T cells enriched from blood (not recorded which). The source of these receptors is a middle-aged woman who had been exposed to COVID-19. Both conserved end residues are part of each CDR3. The order of the fields is clone size, CDR3 length, V gene, J gene, D gene, CDR3 DNA, CDR3 protein. The D gene is left open where the match is weak. Rows give clone size only sometimes, using once, few, many, or a class for an expanded clone.

abundance: .
len: 16
v_gene: TRBV9
j_gene: TRBJ2-2
d_gene: TRBD2
CDR3nt: TGTGCCAGCAGCATTCGACTAGCGGGGAACACCGGGGAGCTGTTTTTT
CDR3aa: CASSIRLAGNTGELFF

abundance: .
len: 14
v_gene: TRBV27
j_gene: TRBJ2-3
d_gene: TRBD2
CDR3nt: TGTGCCAGCAGTTCTCTAGCGGGTACAGATACGCAGTATTTT
CDR3aa: CASSSLAGTDTQYF

abundance: .
len: 17
v_gene: TRBV4-1
j_gene: TRBJ1-4
d_gene: TRBD1
CDR3nt: TGCGCCAGCAGCAAGGACAGGGGGTCACTGACTAATGAAAAACTGTTTTTT
CDR3aa: CASSKDRGSLTNEKLFF

abundance: .
len: 11
v_gene: TRBV20-1
j_gene: TRBJ1-2
d_gene: .
CDR3nt: TGCAGTGCTAGCGCAGGGCACGGCTACACCTTC
CDR3aa: CSASAGHGYTF

abundance: .
len: 15
v_gene: TRBV7-2
j_gene: TRBJ2-7
d_gene: .
CDR3nt: TGTGCCAGCAGCCCTTACCTTGCGGGTCAGAGTGAGCAGTACTTC
CDR3aa: CASSPYLAGQSEQYF

abundance: .
len: 14
v_gene: TRBV7-3
j_gene: TRBJ1-1
d_gene: TRBD1
CDR3nt: TGTGCCAGCAGCCCCGGCCAGGGGGGCACTGAAGCTTTCTTT
CDR3aa: CASSPGQGGTEAFF

abundance: .
len: 16
v_gene: TRBV3-1/TRBV3-2
j_gene: TRBJ2-6
d_gene: .
CDR3nt: TGTGCCAGCCATCCACAGGGTGCCTCTGGGGCCAACGTCCTGACTTTC
CDR3aa: CASHPQGASGANVLTF

abundance: .
len: 13
v_gene: TRBV29-1
j_gene: TRBJ2-1
d_gene: TRBD2
CDR3nt: TGCAGCTCTTCTAGCGGTACCTACAATGAGCAGTTCTTC
CDR3aa: CSSSSGTYNEQFF

abundance: .
len: 17
v_gene: TRBV19
j_gene: TRBJ1-4
d_gene: .
CDR3nt: TGTGCCAGTAGTATAACCCAGTCTTATGCAACTAATGAAAAACTGTTTTTT
CDR3aa: CASSITQSYATNEKLFF

abundance: .
len: 14
v_gene: TRBV25-1
j_gene: TRBJ2-2
d_gene: .
CDR3nt: TGTGCCAGCAGTCTATCGGGGTTCACCGGGGAGCTGTTTTTT
CDR3aa: CASSLSGFTGELFF

abundance: .
len: 15
v_gene: TRBV18
j_gene: TRBJ2-3
d_gene: .
CDR3nt: TGTGCCAGCTCACCAAGGGGCCTACGTACAGATACGCAGTATTTT
CDR3aa: CASSPRGLRTDTQYF

abundance: once
len: 19
v_gene: TRBV19
j_gene: TRBJ2-1
d_gene: TRBD2
CDR3nt: TGTGCCAGTAGTATCCCCCTCACTAGCGGGGGGACCTCCTACAATGAGCAGTTCTTC
CDR3aa: CASSIPLTSGGTSYNEQFF

abundance: few
len: 12
v_gene: TRBV2
j_gene: TRBJ1-1
d_gene: .
CDR3nt: TGTGCCAGCAAGCGGGCAAACACTGAAGCTTTCTTT
CDR3aa: CASKRANTEAFF

abundance: .
len: 14
v_gene: TRBV6-5
j_gene: TRBJ1-2
d_gene: .
CDR3nt: TGTGCCAGCAGTTACTGGGGGGGTAACTATGGCTACACCTTC
CDR3aa: CASSYWGGNYGYTF

abundance: .
len: 14
v_gene: TRBV7-9
j_gene: TRBJ1-6
d_gene: .
CDR3nt: TGTGCCAGCAGCTTCGAGGTTAGCAATTCACCCCTCCACTTT
CDR3aa: CASSFEVSNSPLHF